This TCR beta chain was captured in a study of CD8 T cells in Susac syndrome. Points from the study as a whole: It was acknowledged in the study that its TCR sequencing and HLA analysis involved a relatively small number of individuals.

An amount of RNA that ranged from 0.5 to 1 ug was reverse transcribed with random hexamers. Across 54 Vbeta and 13 Jbeta, TCR beta CDR3 was amplified with immunoSEQ multiplex PCR. TCRdb called the immunoSEQ multiplex PCR reads again in MiXCR, with one record for every CDR3 protein. Here the sample spans some 200,000 distinct CDR3 sequences, roughly 92% being singletons. As regards this clonotype: Its antigen is not identified.

The multiple sclerosis controls were treatment-naive patients affected by stable or active relapsing-remitting disease. The authors negatively isolated CD8+ and CD4+ T cells and FACS-enriched TEMRA cells. The length of the CDR3 is 14 residues. J was trimmed by 2 bases and V by 8 bases; bases with no gene match: 6. The V gene's germline CDR1 is MNHEY and CDR2 SMNVEV (reference sequence). This receptor was obtained from a human donor with multiple sclerosis. The chain combines TRBV27 with TRBJ2-7; 10 bases are shared with TRBD2. Sequencing was performed on CD8+ T cells from PBMCs. CDR3 nucleotide sequence: TGTGCCAGCGCAGGGACTAGCGAAGCCTACGAGCAGTACTTC. Encoded protein: CASAGTSEAYEQYF.